Sequencing of this T cell receptor (beta chain) was carried out in a study of T cell repertoires in cytomegalovirus infection. Turning to the study itself: It can be stated that public TCR beta signatures indicated CMV infection as well as a matching HLA type.

The J segment lost 0 bases and the V segment lost 3 bases, leaving 14 bases of the junction unmatched. The CDR3 is 18 amino acids. Germline V lookup: CDR1 SQVTM, CDR2 ANQGSEA. Regarding the study as a whole: Predominance within the ex vivo response was attributable to HLA-C-restricted CMV-specific TCR beta clonotypes.

TCRdb re-called the reads with MiXCR, one entry per CDR3 protein. Here the sample spans some 600,000 distinct CDR3 sequences, 20% to 25% being singletons. For this clonotype: Its antigen is undetermined.

The V call is TRBV29-1, the J call TRBJ2-3, with TRBD2 matching over 8 bases. The sample consisted of CD8+ T cells from PBMCs. The sequence was collected from a human donor in good health (CMV status not recorded). Some clones in this sample may be carry-over from other donors' samples. CDR3 nucleotides: TGCAGCGTTGAGTCGGCGGGGGGCCAAAGCTATAGCACAGATACGCAGTATTTT. Its translation is CSVESAGGQSYSTDTQYF.